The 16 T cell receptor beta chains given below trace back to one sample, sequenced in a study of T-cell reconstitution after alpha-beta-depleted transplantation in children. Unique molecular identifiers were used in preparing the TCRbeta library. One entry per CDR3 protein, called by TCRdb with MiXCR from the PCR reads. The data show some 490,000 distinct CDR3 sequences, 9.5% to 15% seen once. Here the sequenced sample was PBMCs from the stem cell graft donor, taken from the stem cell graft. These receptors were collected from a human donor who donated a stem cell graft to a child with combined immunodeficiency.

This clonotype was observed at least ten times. The chain's CDR3 is CSVEDTGAETQYF. The CDR3 DNA reads TGCAGCGTTGAGGACACAGGGGCAGAGACCCAGTACTTC. The chain employs TRBV29-1 and TRBJ2-5; 7 bases line up with TRBD1. The CDR3 is made up of 13 amino acids. With V trimmed by 3 bases and J by 4 bases, 5 bases remained unmatched. Per the germline V gene, CDR1 is SQVTM and CDR2 is ANQGSEA.

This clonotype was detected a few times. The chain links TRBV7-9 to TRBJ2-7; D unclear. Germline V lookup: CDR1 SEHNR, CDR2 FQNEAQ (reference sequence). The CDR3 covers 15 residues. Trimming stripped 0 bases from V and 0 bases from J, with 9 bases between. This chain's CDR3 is CASSLALVSSYEQYF. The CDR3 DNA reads TGTGCCAGCAGCTTAGCGCTGGTAAGCTCCTACGAGCAGTACTTC.

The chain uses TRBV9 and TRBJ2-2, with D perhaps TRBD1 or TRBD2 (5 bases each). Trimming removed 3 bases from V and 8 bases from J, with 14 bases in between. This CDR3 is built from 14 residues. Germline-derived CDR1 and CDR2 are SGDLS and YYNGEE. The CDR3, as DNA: TGTGCCAGCAGCGCCGAAACCGGGGCGGGGGAGCTGTTTTTT. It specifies CASSAETGAGELFF.

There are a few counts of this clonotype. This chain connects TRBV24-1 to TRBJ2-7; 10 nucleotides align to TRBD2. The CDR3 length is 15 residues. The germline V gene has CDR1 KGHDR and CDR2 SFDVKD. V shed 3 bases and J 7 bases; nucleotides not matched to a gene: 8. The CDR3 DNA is TGTGCCACCAGTGATGGACTAGCGGTCCCCTGGGAGCAGTACTTC. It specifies CATSDGLAVPWEQYF.

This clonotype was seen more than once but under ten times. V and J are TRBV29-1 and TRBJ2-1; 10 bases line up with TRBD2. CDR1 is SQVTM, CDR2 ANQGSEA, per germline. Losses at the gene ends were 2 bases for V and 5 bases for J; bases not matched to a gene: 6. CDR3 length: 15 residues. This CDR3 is CSVEKKLAGNNEQFF. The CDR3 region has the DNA TGCAGCGTTGAAAAAAAACTAGCGGGGAACAATGAGCAGTTCTTC.

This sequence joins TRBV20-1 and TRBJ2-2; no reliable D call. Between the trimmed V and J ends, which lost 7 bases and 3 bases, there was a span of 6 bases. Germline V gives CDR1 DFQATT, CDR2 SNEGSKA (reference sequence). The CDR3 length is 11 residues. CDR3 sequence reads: CSVPYTGELFF. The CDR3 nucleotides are TGCAGTGTTCCTTACACCGGGGAGCTGTTTTTT.

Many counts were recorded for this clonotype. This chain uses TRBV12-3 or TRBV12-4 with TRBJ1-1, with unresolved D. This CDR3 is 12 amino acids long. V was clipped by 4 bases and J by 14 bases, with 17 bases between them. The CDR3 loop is CASSSPPLLLFF. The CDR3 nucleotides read TGTGCCAGCAGTTCGCCTCCTCTTTTACTCTTCTTT.

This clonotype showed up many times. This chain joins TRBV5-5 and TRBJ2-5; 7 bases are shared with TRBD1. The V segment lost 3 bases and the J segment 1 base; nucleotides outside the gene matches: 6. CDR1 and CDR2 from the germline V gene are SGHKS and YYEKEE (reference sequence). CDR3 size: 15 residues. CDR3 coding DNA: TGTGCCAGCAGCTGGGGCAGGGGGTTCCAAGAGACCCAGTACTTC. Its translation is CASSWGRGFQETQYF.

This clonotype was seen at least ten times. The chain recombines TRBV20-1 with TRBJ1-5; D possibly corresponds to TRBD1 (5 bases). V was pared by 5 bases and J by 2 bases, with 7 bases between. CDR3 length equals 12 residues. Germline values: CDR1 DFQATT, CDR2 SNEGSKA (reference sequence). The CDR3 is CSAGGGNQPQHF. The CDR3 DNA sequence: TGCAGTGCTGGGGGGGGCAATCAGCCCCAGCATTTT.

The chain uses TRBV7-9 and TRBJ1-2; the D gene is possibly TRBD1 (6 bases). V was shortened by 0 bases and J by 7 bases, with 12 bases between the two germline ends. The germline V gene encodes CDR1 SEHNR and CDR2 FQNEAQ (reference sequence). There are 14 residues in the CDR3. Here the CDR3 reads CASSLAVGGSGYTF. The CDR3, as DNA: TGTGCCAGCAGCTTAGCGGTCGGGGGCTCTGGCTACACCTTC.

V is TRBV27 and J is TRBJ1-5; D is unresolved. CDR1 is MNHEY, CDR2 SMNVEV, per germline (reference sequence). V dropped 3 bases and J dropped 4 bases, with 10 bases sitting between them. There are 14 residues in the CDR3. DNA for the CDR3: TGTGCCAGCAGTTTTCGTACGGGGAATCAGCCCCAGCATTTT. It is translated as CASSFRTGNQPQHF.

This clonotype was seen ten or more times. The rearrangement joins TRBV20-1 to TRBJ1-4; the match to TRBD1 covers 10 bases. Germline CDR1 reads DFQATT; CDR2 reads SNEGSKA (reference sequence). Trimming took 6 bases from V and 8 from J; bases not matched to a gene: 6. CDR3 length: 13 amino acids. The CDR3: CSARQGAEEKLFF. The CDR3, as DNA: TGCAGTGCACGACAGGGGGCGGAAGAAAAACTGTTTTTT.

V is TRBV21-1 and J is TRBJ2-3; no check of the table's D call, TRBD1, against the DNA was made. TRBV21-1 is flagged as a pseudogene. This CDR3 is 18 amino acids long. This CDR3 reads CASSNLGQGNVGTDTQYF. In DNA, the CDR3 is TGTGCCAGCAGCAATCTTGGACAGGGGAACGTTGGCACAGATACGCAGTATTTT.

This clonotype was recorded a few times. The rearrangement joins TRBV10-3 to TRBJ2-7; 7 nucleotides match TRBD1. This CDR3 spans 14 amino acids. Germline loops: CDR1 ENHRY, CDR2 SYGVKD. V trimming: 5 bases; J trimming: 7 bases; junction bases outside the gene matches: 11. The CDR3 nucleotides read TGTGCCATCAGTCAACAGGGGCGCACAGGGGAGCAGTACTTC. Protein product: CAISQQGRTGEQYF.

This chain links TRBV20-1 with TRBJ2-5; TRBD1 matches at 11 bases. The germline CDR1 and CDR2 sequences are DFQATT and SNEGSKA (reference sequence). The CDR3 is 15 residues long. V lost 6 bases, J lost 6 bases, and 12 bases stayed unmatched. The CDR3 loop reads CSAHRPDRGLKTQYF. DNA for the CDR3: TGCAGTGCCCACCGCCCGGACAGGGGGCTTAAGACCCAGTACTTC.

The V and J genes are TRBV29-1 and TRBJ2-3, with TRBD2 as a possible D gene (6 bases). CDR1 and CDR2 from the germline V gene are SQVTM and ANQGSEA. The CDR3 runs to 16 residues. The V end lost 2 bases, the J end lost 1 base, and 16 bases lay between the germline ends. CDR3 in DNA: TGCAGCGTTGAATGGAGGGGACTCGGACGCACAGATACGCAGTATTTT. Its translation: CSVEWRGLGRTDTQYF.